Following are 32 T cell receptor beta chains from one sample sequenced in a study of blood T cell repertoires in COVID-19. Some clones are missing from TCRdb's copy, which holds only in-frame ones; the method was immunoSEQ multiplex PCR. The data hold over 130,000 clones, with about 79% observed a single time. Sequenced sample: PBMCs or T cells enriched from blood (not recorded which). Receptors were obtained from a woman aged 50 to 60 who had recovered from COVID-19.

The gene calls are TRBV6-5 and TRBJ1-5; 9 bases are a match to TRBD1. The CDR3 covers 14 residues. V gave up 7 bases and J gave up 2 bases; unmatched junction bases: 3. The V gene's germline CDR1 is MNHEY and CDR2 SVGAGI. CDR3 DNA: TGTGCCAGCAAGAGGACAGGGGGCAATCAGCCCCAGCATTTT. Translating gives CASKRTGGNQPQHF.

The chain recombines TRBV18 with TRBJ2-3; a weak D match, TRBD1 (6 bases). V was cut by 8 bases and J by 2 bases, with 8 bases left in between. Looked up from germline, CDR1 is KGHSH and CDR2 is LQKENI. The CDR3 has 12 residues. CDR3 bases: TGTGCCAGCCGGACAGTCACAGATACGCAGTATTTT. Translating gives CASRTVTDTQYF.

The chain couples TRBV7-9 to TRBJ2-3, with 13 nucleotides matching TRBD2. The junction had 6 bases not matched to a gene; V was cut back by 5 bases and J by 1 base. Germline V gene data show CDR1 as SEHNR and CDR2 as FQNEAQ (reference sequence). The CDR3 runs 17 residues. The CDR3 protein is CASSGRTSGRGTDTQYF. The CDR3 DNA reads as TGTGCCAGCAGCGGACGGACTAGCGGGAGAGGCACAGATACGCAGTATTTT.

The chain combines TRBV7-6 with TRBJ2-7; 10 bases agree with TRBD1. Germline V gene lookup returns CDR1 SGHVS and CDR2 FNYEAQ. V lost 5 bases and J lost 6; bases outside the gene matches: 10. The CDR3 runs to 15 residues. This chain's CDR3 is CASSPSGQGKGEQYF. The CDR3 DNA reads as TGTGCCAGCAGCCCATCGGGACAGGGGAAGGGCGAGCAGTACTTC.

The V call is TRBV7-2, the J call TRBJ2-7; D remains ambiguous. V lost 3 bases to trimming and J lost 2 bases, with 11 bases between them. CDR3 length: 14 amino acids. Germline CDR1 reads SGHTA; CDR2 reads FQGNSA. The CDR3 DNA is TGTGCCAGCAGCTTGGGCAGAGAGACCTACGAGCAGTACTTC. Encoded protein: CASSLGRETYEQYF.

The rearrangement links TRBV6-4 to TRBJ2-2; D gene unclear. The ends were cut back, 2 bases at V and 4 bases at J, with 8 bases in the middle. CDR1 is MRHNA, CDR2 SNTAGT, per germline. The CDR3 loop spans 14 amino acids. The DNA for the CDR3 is TGTGCCAGCAGTGACCTCCCGGGCACCGGGGAGCTGTTTTTT. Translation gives CASSDLPGTGELFF.

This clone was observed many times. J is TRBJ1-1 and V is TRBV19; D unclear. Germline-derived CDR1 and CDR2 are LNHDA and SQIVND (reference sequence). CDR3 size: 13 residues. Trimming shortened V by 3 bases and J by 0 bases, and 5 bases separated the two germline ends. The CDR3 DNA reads TGTGCCAGTAGTATGGGCCTGAACACTGAAGCTTTCTTT. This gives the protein CASSMGLNTEAFF.

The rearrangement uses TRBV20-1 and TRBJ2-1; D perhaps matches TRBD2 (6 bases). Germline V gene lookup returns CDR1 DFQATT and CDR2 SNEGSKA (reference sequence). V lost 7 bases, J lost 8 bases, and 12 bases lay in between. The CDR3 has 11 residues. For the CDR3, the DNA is TGCAGTGGCCTGTGGGGGGATGAGCAGTTCTTC. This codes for CSGLWGDEQFF.

The CDR3 loop is CASSLTGGISYEQYF. The DNA for the CDR3 is TGTGCCAGCAGCTTGACAGGGGGAATATCCTACGAGCAGTACTTC. The genes are TRBV7-9 and TRBJ2-7; 9 bases agree with TRBD1. V was clipped by 3 bases and J by 1 base; unmatched bases: 4. Germline lookup yields CDR1 SEHNR and CDR2 FQNEAQ (reference sequence). The CDR3 totals 15 residues.

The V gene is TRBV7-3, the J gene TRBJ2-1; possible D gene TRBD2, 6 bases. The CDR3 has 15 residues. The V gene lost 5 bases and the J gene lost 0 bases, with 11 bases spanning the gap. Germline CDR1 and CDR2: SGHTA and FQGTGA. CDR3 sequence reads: CASSQEGSSYNEQFF. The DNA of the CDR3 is TGTGCCAGCAGCCAGGAGGGAAGCTCCTACAATGAGCAGTTCTTC.

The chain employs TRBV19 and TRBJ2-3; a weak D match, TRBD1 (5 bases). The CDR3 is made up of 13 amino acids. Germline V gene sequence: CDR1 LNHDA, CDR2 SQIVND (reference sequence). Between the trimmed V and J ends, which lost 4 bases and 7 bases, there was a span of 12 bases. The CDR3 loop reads CASSTGQSNTQYF. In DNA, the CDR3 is TGTGCCAGTAGTACAGGGCAGAGCAATACGCAGTATTTT.

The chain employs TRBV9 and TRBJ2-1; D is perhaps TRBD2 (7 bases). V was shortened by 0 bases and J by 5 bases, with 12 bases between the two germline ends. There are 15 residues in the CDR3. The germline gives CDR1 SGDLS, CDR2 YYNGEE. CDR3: CASSVDEGGHNEQFF. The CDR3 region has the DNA TGTGCCAGCAGCGTAGACGAGGGGGGGCACAATGAGCAGTTCTTC. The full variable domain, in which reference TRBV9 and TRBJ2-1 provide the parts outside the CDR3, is DSGVTQTPKHLITATGQRVTLRCSPRSGDLSVYWYQQSLDQGLQFLIQYYNGEERAKGNILERFSAQQFPDLHSELNLSSLELGDSALYFCASSVDEGGHNEQFFGPGTRLTVL.

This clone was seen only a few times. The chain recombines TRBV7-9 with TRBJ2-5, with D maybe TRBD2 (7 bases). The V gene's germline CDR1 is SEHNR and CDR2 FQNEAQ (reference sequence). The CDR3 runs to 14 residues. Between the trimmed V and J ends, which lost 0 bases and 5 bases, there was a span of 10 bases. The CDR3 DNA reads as TGTGCCAGCAGCTTAGCGGGGGGGCCTGAGACCCAGTACTTC. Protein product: CASSLAGGPETQYF.

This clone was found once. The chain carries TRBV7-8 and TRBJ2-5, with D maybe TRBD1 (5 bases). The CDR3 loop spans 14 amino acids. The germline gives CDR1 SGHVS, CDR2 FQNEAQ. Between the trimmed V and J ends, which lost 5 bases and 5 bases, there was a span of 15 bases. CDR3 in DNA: TGTGCCAGCAGCCCCCGGTCAGGGCGGGAGACCCAGTACTTC. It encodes CASSPRSGRETQYF.

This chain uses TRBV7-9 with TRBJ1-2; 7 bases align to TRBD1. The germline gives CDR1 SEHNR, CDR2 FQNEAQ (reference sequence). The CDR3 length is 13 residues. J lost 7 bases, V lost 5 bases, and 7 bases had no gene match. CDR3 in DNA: TGTGCCAGCAGCCAAACAGGGGCCGGTGGCTACACCTTC. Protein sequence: CASSQTGAGGYTF.

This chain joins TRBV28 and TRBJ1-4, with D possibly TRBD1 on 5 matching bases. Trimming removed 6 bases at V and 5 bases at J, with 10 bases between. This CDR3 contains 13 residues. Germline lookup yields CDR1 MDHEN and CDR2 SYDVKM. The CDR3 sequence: CASRDSLNEKLFF. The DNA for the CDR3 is TGTGCCAGCAGAGACAGTCTGAATGAAAAACTGTTTTTT.

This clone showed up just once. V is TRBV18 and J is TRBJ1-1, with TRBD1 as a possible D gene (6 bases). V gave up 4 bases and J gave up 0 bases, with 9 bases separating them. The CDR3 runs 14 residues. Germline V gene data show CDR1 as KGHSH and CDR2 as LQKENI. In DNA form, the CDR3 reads TGTGCCAGCTCACTAGAGGGGGTGAACACTGAAGCTTTCTTT. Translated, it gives CASSLEGVNTEAFF.

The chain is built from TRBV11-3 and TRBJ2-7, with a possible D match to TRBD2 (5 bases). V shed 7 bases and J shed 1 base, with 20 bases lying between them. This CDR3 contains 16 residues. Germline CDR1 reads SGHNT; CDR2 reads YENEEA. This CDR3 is CASKAHVGVSSYEQYF. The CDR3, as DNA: TGTGCCAGCAAAGCCCACGTCGGGGTCTCTTCCTACGAGCAGTACTTC.

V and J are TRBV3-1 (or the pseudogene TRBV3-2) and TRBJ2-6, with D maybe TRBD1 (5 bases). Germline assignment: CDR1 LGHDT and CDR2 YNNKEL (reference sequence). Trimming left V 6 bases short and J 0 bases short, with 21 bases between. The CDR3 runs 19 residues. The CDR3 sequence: CASRGLKLQGLSGANVLTF. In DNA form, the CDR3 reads TGTGCCAGCAGAGGGCTTAAGCTGCAGGGTCTCTCTGGGGCCAACGTCCTGACTTTC.

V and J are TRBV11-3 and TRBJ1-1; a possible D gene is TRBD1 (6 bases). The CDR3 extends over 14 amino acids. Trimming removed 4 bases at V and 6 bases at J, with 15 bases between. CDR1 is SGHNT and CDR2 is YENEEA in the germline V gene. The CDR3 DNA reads TGTGCCAGCAGCTCTCGAACAGGGCCGGCTGAAGCTTTCTTT. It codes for CASSSRTGPAEAFF. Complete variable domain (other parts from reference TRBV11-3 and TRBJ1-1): EAGVVQSPRYKIIEKKQPVAFWCNPISGHNTLYWYLQNLGQGPELLIRYENEEAVDDSQLPKDRFSAERLKGVDSTLKIQPAELGDSAVYLCASSSRTGPAEAFFGQGTRLTVV.

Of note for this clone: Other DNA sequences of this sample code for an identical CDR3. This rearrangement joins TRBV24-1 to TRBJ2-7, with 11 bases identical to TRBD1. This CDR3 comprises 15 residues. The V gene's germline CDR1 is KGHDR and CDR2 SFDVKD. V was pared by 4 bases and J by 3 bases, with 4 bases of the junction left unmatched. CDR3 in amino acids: CATSDPGTGGYEQYF. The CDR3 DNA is TGTGCCACCAGTGACCCCGGGACAGGGGGCTACGAGCAGTACTTC.

Written as DNA, the CDR3 is TGTGCCAGCAGCCCTCCGGGCCTAGGGAGCACTGAAGCTTTCTTT. Translation gives CASSPPGLGSTEAFF. The rearrangement links TRBV28 to TRBJ1-1; D uncertain. The CDR3 spans 15 residues. V lost 6 bases to trimming and J lost 4 bases, with 18 bases between them. Germline CDR1 and CDR2: MDHEN and SYDVKM.

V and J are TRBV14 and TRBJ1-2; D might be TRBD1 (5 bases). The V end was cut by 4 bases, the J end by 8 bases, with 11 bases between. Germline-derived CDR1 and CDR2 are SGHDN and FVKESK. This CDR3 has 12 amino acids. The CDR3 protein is CASSPGGWGYTF. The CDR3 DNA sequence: TGTGCCAGCAGCCCGGGGGGATGGGGCTACACCTTC.

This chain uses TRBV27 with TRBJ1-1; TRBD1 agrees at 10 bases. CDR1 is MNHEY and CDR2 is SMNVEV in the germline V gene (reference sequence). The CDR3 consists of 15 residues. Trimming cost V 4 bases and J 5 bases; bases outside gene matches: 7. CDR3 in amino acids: CASSSQDRGWTEAFF. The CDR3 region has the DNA TGTGCCAGCAGTTCCCAGGACAGGGGGTGGACTGAAGCTTTCTTT.

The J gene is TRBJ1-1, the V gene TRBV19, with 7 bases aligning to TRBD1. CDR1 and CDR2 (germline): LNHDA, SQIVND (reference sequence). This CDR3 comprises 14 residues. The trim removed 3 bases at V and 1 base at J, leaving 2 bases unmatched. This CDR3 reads CASSMWDRNTEAFF. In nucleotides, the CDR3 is TGTGCCAGTAGTATGTGGGACAGGAACACTGAAGCTTTCTTT.

The CDR3 sequence: CASSIGRGRGYETQYF. DNA for the CDR3: TGTGCCAGTAGTATAGGACGGGGGAGAGGGTACGAGACCCAGTACTTC. The chain couples TRBV19 to TRBJ2-5, with D maybe TRBD2 (6 bases). Trimming pared 1 base from V and 5 bases from J, leaving 17 bases between. This CDR3 contains 16 residues. Germline CDR1 reads LNHDA; CDR2 reads SQIVND (reference sequence).

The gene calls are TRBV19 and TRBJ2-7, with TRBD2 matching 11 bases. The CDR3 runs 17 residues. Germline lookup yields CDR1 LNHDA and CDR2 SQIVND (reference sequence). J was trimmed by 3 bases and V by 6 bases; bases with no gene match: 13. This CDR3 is CASSRYLTSGVVYEQYF. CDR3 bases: TGTGCCAGTAGCCGATACTTGACTAGCGGGGTCGTCTACGAGCAGTACTTC.

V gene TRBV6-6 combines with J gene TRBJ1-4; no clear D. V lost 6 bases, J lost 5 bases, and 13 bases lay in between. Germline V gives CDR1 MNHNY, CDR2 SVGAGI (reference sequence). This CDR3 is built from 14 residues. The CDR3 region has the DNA TGTGCCAGCAGCGGAGAGAACATCAATGAAAAACTGTTTTTT. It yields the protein CASSGENINEKLFF.

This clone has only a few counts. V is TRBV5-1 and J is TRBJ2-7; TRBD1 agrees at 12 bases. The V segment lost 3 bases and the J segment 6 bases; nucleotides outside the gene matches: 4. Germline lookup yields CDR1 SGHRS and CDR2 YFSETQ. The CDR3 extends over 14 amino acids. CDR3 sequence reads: CASSSRDRGLEQYF. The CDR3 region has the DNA TGCGCCAGCAGCTCACGGGACAGGGGGCTCGAGCAGTACTTC. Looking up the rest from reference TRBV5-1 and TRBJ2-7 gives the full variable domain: KAGVTQTPRYLIKTRGQQVTLSCSPISGHRSVSWYQQTPGQGLQFLFEYFSETQRNKGNFPGRFSGRQFSNSRSEMNVSTLELGDSALYLCASSSRDRGLEQYFGPGTRLTVT.

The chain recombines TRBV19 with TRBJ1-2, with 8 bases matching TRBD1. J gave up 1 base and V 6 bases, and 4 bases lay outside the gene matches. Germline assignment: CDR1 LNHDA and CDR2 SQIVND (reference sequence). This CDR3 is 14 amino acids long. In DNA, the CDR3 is TGTGCCAGTAGGGTGGACAGGGTTAACTATGGCTACACCTTC. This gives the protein CASRVDRVNYGYTF.

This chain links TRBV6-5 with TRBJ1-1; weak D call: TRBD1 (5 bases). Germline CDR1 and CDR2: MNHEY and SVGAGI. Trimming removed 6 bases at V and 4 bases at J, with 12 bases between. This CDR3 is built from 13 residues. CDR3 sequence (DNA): TGTGCCAGCAGCCTCAGGGAGGCCACTGAAGCTTTCTTT. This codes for CASSLREATEAFF.

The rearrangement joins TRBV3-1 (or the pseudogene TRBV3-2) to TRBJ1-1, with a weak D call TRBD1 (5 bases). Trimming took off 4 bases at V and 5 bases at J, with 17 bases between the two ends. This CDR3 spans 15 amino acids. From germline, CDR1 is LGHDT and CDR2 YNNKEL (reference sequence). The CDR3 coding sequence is TGTGCCAGCAGCCGGATACGGGGGGTTTTGACTGAAGCTTTCTTT. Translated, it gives CASSRIRGVLTEAFF.